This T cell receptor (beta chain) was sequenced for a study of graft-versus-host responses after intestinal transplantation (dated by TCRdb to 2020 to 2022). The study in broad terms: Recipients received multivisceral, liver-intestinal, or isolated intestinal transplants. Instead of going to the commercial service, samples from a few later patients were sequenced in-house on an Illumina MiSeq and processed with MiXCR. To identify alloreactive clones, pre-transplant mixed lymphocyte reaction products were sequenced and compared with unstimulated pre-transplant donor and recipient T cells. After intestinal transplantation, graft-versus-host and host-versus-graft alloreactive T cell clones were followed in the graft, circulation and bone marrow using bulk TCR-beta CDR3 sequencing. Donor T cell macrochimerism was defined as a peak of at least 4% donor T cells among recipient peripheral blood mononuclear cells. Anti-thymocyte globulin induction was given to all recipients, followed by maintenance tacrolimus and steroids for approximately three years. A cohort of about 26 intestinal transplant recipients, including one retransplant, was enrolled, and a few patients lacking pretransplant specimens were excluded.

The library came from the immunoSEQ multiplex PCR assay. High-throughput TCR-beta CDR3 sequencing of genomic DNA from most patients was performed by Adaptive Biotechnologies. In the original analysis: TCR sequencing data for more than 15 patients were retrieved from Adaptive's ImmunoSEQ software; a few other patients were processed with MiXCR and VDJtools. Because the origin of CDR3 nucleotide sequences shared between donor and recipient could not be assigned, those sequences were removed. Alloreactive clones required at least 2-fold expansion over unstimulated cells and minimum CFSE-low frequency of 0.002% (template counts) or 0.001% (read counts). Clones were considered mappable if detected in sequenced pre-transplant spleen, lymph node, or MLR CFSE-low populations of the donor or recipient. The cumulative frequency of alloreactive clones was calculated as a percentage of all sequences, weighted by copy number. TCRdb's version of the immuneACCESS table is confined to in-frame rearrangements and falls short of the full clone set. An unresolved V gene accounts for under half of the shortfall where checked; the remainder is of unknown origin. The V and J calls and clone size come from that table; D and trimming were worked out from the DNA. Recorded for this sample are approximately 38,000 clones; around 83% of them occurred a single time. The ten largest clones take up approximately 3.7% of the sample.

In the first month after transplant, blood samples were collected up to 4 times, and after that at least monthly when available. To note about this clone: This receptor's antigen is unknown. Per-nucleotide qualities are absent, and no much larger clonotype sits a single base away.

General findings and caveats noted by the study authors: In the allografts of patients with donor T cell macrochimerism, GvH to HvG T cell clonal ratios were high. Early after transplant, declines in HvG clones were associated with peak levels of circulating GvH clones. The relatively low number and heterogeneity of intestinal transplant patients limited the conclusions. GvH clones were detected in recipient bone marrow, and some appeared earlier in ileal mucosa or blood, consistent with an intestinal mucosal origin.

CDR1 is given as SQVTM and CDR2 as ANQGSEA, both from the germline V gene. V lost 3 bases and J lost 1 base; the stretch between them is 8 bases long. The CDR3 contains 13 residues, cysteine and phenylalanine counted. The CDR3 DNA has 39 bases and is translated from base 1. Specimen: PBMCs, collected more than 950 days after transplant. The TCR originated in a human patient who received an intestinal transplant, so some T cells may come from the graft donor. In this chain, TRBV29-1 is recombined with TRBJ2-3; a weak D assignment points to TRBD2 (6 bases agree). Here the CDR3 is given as CSVDPGGTDTQYF. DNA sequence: TGCAGCGTTGATCCGGGGGGCACAGATACGCAGTATTTT.